Listed here is a single T cell receptor beta chain. Its antigen is not known. This entry is derived from a study of cytomegalovirus exposure and HLA in healthy donors. Sequencing used immunoSEQ multiplex PCR; TCRdb keeps in-frame clones, though not all of them. The sample carries 150,000 to 200,000 clones, 85% recorded once. The V and J ends lost 4 bases and 3 bases, in that order; junction bases with no gene match: 5. This CDR3 is 14 amino acids long. The V gene's germline CDR1 is SGDLS and CDR2 YYNGEE. Study-wide results and caveats: According to a later analysis, TCR clusters from the first cohort tended to co-occur in the 120 or so validation repertoires. Researchers counted around 180 TCR beta chains as cytomegalovirus-associated.

This sequence originates from a man in his late teens or twenties in good health and CMV-seropositive. Sequencing input: PBMCs. J is TRBJ2-7 and V is TRBV9; TRBD1 agrees at 9 bases. The CDR3 loop is CASSPEGQGYEQYF. CDR3 coding DNA: TGTGCCAGCAGCCCAGAGGGACAGGGCTACGAGCAGTACTTC.